This entry describes one T cell receptor (beta chain). This clonotype showed up many times. The antigen it recognizes is unknown. No base quality values were provided; no much bigger clone lies one nucleotide off. This entry comes from a study of human T cells and chemical hapten exposure (dated by TCRdb to the early 2020s). Some background on the complete study: Libraries were combined into a pool for sequencing, and differences in TCR yield between samples came mainly from small differences in library volumes within the pool. From each blood RNA sample, both TCR alpha and TCR beta chains were sequenced. In alopecia patients, the study followed how the peripheral blood TCR repertoire changed in vivo over primary and secondary sensitization to diphenylcyclopropenone (DPC), a hapten.

On the study overall, not on this receptor specifically: Repeated subsampling changed both the strength of the expansion versus patch-test correlation and the threshold at which that correlation became significant. DPC sensitization did not change how many TCRs were above 1 in 1000 frequency, and no evidence was found of alterations in global repertoire structure.

The sample's time point label is to be understood as: healthy volunteer bleed at 2 weeks. Total RNA was extracted from unfractionated whole blood that had been collected in Tempus Blood RNA tubes. About 5 healthy volunteers served as TCR sequencing controls and were bled at day 0, 2 weeks and 6 weeks. The CDR3, from cysteine to phenylalanine, totals 15 residues. This entry keeps only the CDR3 DNA: 45 bases, framed from base 1. The germline V gene specifies SGHRS as CDR1 and YFSETQ as CDR2. The germline ends are 10 bases apart after V is trimmed by 0 bases and J by 2 bases. The library was prepared using RACE. Sequencing was performed on a NextSeq 500. Library preparation attached unique molecular identifiers to individual cDNA molecules for quantitative, reproducible TCR counting. In the paper's pipeline: The median number of TCRs per sample was roughly 94,000, ranging from roughly 23,224 to 700,000. V, J and CDR3 annotation of the TCR reads was carried out using the Decombinator software suite. For the PS versus PT1 abundance plots, all samples were subsampled to the same number of TCRs (28,000). TCRs were defined as expanded if absent before sensitization and observed at least eight times at the 2-week time point. The public reads were quality trimmed at Q25 with fastp and then assembled into clones with MiXCR by TCRdb, keeping productive beta chains. Records with the same CDR3 protein are collapsed into one entry carrying the most frequent genes and DNA. TCRdb's processing, not the authors', yielded these V and J calls. The table for this sample lists around 45,000 distinct CDR3 sequences; roughly 4.5% of them were counted only once. 5.8% of the sample belongs to the ten largest clones.

The origin of this receptor is a human donor in good health. Some clones in this sample may be carry-over from other donors' samples. The rearranged segments are TRBV5-1 and TRBJ2-3; a confident D gene designation cannot be given. The sequenced material came from whole blood. The DNA sequence reads TGCGCCAGCAGCTTGGAGACTGGTTTCACAGATACGCAGTATTTT. Its coded protein is CASSLETGFTDTQYF.